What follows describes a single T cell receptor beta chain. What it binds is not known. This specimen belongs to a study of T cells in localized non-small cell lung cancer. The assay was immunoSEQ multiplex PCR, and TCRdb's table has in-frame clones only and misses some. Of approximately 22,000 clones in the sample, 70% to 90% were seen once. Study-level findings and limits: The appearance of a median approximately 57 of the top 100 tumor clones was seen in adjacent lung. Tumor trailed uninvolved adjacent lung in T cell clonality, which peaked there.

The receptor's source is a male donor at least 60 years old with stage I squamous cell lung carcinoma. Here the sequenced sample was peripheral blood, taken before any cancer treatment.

The CDR3, as DNA: TGCGCCAGCAGCGCCGGGACATCCACAGATACGCAGTATTTT. Its protein is CASSAGTSTDTQYF. The rearrangement uses TRBV10-1 and TRBJ2-3; a weak D match, TRBD1 (6 bases). V was clipped by 6 bases and J by 2 bases, with 12 bases between them. CDR1 is WNHNN and CDR2 is SYGVQD in the germline V gene (reference sequence). The CDR3 extends over 14 amino acids.